This T cell receptor beta chain was observed in a study of cytomegalovirus exposure and HLA in healthy donors. As regards this clone: The antigen is not known.

Overall study results and limits: The authors listed 164 TCR beta chains as cytomegalovirus-associated.

PCR primers comprised 60 Vbeta and 13 Jbeta primers. Measured with immunoSEQ multiplex PCR; TCRdb has only the in-frame clones, and not every one. Of some 150,000 clones in the sample, around 82% were seen once. The CDR3 runs 14 residues. Trimming took off 1 base at V and 3 bases at J, with 8 bases between the two ends. Germline-derived CDR1 and CDR2 are SEHNR and FQNEAQ (reference sequence). The TCR comes from a man in his forties or fifties in good health and CMV-seropositive. Sequencing was done on a sample of PBMCs. The chain links TRBV7-9 to TRBJ2-3; D remains ambiguous. The chain's CDR3 is CASSLGSGTDTQYF. The CDR3, as DNA: TGTGCCAGCAGCTTAGGGTCCGGTACAGATACGCAGTATTTT.